The clone carrying this T cell receptor (beta chain) was recorded a few times. The target antigen is unknown. This specimen comes from a study of blood T cells in healthy people across ages. Study-wide results and limits: Roughly linear age-related decline in beta diversity appeared, significant by age about 40. It was not possible, with unsorted PBMCs, to conclusively compare naive and antigen-experienced cells. Strong correlation was found linking TCR beta diversity to naive T cell percentage.

A J-beta primer mix and a sample-barcoded 5' primer were used in a second PCR of about 6 to 12 cycles. TCRdb re-called the 5' RACE reads through MiXCR, storing one row per CDR3 protein. This table holds about 1.4 million distinct CDR3 sequences, 59% found once. Peripheral blood was drawn, ten milliliters per donor. The germline V gene has CDR1 SQVTM and CDR2 ANQGSEA. CDR3 length: 13 amino acids. Trimming stripped 4 bases from V and 1 base from J, with 9 bases between. This sequence joins TRBV29-1 and TRBJ2-3; weak D call: TRBD1 (5 bases). The receptor was isolated from a man aged 18 to 29 in good health. Sequencing was carried out using blood. DNA for the CDR3: TGCAGCGTTGCTGGCAGGGGCACAGATACGCAGTATTTT. It yields the protein CSVAGRGTDTQYF.